This T cell receptor (beta chain) stems from a study of T cell responses to AZD1222 COVID-19 vaccine (dated by TCRdb to the early 2020s). In terms of the full investigation: AZD1222 recipients whose second dose came at about 4 weeks and those whose second dose came at about 12 weeks were combined into one group, since spike-specific TCR depth and breadth did not differ between the two schedules. Trial participants were enrolled by age into subgroups of 18-55, 56-69 and 70-plus years, and 148, 28 and 57 TCR-sequenced participants, respectively, were included in these subgroups. TCR sequencing covered roughly 230 trial participants: 207 given two doses of AZD1222 and 26 given two doses of MenACWY control vaccine.

The CDR3 regions of human TCRbeta chains were subjected to immunosequencing. Under the source paper's analysis protocol: TCRs in the repertoires were compared against a reference library of SARS-CoV-2-specific TCRs that had been generated with the MIRA antigen-specificity platform. Breadth meant the fraction of unique TCRs that were SARS-CoV-2-associated, whereas depth meant the fraction of total T cells that were SARS-CoV-2-associated. Using the MIRA data, every spike-specific TCR was mapped to the spike region that the TCR reacted to and assigned to either a CD4 or a CD8 class. Log10-transformed breadth and depth values were compared by one-way ANOVA with Sidak's multiple comparisons tests. TCRdb limited this immuneACCESS table to in-frame rearrangements with V and J called. A share of clones is missing; checked studies link under half to unresolved V genes, and the rest is unexplained. V and J calls and clone size are those listed in that table; D and trimming were worked out from the DNA. The sample data list about 180,000 clones, and almost 90% of these were observed just once. The top ten hold 0.45% to 0.55% of the sample.

Paper-wide results and their limitations: The 56-69-year group was small, and its depth increase did not reach significance, likely because of low power. The whole spike protein was spanned by vaccine-associated CD4 TCRs, and dominant responses were seen in regions 160-218 and 743-854. No day 14 peak-response samples were available, so repertoires were characterized only after the peak T cell response. Conclusions about previously exposed vaccinees are limited because only six or seven AZD1222 recipients were SARS-CoV-2 seropositive at baseline. Reportedly, almost half of the unique spike-specific TCRs recognized epitopes lying outside the regions that are mutated in the B.1.351 and B.1.1.7 variants. After two AZD1222 doses, spike-specific TCR breadth and depth were significantly higher than at day 0 and than in MenACWY recipients. Most participants were white British and females outnumbered males, and the authors suggested that clonal diversity may have been underestimated.

Concerning this clone itself: Its antigen has not been determined. There are no base qualities to consult, and no much larger clone falls within one base.

The intended sense of this specimen's time point label: baseline before first vaccination. The vaccinee samples were drawn from two UK trials, COV001 and COV002, one of which was a single-blind randomized controlled phase 2/3 trial testing AZD1222 (ChAdOx1 nCoV-19) in healthy adults. For TCRbeta chain sequencing, PBMC samples from trial participants were taken at day 0 and at day 28 after the second dose. Sequences were derived from peripheral blood, sampled on day 0 of AZD1222 vaccination. This clonotype was sampled from an adult in good health.

The CDR3 is CATSRSTGELFF. The DNA is as follows: TGTGCCACCAGCAGATCCACCGGGGAGCTGTTTTTT. The rearranged segments are TRBV15 and TRBJ2-2, with the D gene too uncertain to name. The CDR3 covers 12 residues, taking in both the cysteine and the phenylalanine. Here the CDR3 DNA is all that survives: 36 bases in frame from base 1. V loses 2 bases of germline sequence and J loses 4 bases, and the interval between the two ends is 2 bases. CDR1 LNHNV and CDR2 YYDKDF were looked up in the germline V gene (reference sequence). When the CDR3 is completed using the reference TRBV15 and TRBJ2-2 genes on either side, the full variable domain is DAMVIQNPRYQVTQFGKPVTLSCSQTLNHNVMYWYQQKSSQAPKLLFHYYDKDFNNEADTPDNFQSRRPNTSFCFLDIRSPGLGDTAMYLCATSRSTGELFFGEGSRLTVL.